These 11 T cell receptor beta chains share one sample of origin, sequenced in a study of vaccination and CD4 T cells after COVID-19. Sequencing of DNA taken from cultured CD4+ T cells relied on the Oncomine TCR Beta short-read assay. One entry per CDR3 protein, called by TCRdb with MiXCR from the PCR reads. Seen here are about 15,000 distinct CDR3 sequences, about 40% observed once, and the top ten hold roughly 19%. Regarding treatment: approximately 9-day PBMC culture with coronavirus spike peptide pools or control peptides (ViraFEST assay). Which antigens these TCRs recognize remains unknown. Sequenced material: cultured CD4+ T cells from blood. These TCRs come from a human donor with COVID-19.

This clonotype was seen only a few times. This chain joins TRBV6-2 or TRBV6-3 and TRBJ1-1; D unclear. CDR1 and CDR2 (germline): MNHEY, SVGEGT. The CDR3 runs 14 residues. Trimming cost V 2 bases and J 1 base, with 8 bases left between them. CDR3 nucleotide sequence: TGTGCCAGCAGTTACGGGTCTAGGAACACTGAAGCTTTCTTT. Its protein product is CASSYGSRNTEAFF.

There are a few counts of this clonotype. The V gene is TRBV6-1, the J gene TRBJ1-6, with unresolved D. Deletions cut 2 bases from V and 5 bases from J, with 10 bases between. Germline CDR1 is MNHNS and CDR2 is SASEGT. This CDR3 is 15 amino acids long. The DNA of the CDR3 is TGTGCCAGCAGTGAACGGGTGACGAATAATTCACCCCTCCACTTT. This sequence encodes CASSERVTNNSPLHF.

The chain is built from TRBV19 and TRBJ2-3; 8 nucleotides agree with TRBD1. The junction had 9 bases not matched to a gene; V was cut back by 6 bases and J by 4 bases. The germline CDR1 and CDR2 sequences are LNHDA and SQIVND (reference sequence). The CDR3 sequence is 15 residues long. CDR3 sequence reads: CASSSAGQVADTQYF. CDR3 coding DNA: TGTGCCAGTAGCAGCGCGGGACAGGTGGCAGATACGCAGTATTTT.

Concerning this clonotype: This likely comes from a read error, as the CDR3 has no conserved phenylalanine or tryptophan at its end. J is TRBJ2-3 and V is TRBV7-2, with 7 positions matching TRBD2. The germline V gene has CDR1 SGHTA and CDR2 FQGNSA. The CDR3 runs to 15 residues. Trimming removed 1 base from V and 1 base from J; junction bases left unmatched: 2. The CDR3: CASSLGRGGTDTQYL. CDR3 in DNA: TGTGCCAGCAGCTTAGGTCGGGGGGGCACAGATACGCAGTATCTT.

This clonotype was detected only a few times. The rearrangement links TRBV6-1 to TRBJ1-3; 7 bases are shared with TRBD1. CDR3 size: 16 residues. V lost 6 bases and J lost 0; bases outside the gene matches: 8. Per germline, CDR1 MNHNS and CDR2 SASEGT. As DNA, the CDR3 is TGTGCCAGCAGCTCCCCACAGGGGATCTCTGGAAACACCATATATTTT. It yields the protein CASSSPQGISGNTIYF.

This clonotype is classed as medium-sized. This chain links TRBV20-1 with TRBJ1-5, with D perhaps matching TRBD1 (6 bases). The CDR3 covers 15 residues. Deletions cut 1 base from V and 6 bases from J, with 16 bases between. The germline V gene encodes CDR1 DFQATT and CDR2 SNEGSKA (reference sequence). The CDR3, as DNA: TGCAGTGCTAGAGGACGGACAGAGCAGGGTCAGCCCCAGCATTTT. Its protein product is CSARGRTEQGQPQHF.

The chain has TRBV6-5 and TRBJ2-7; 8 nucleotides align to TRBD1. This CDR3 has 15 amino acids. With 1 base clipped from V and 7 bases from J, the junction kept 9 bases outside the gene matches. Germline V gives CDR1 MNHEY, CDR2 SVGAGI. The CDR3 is CASSYFRGRGHEQYF. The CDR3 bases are TGTGCCAGCAGTTACTTCCGGGGCAGGGGGCATGAGCAGTACTTC.

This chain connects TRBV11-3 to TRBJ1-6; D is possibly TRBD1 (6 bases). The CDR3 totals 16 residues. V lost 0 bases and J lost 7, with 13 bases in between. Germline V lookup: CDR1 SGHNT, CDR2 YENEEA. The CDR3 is CASSLDSGEGNSPLHF. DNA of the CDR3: TGTGCCAGCAGCTTAGATTCAGGGGAGGGAAATTCACCCCTCCACTTT.

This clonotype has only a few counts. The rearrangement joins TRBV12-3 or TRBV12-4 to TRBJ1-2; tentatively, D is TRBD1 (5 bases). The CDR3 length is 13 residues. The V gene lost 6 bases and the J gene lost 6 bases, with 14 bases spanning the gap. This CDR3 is CASSGTQGHGYTF. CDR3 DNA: TGTGCCAGCAGCGGGACGCAGGGACATGGCTACACCTTC.

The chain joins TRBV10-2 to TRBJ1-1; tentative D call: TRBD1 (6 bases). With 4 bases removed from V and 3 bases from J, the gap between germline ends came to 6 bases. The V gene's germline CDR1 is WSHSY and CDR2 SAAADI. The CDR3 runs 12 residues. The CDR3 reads CASSGTDTEAFF. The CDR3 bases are TGCGCCAGCAGTGGGACAGACACTGAAGCTTTCTTT.

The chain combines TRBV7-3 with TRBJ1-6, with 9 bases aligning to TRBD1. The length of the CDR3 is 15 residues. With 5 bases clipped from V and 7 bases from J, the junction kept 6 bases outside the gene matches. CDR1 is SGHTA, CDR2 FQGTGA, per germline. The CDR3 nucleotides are TGTGCCAGCAGCCCTCAGGGACAGGGAAATTCACCCCTCCACTTT. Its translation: CASSPQGQGNSPLHF.